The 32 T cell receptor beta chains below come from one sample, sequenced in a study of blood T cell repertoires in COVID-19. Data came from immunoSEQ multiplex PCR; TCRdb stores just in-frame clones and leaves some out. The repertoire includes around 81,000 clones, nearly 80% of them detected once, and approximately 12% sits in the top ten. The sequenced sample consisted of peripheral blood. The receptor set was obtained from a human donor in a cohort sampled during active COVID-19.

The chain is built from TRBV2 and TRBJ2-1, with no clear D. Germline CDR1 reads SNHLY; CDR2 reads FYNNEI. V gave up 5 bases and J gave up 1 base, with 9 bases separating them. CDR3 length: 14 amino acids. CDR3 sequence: CASSSTRSYNEQFF. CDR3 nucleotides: TGTGCCAGCAGTTCCACGAGGTCCTACAATGAGCAGTTCTTC.

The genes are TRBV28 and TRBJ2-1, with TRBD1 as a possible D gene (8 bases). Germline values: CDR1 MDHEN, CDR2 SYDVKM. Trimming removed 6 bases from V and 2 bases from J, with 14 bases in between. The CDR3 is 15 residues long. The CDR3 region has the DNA TGTGCCAGCAGGGGAACAGGGGGGGCCTACAATGAGCAGTTCTTC. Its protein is CASRGTGGAYNEQFF.

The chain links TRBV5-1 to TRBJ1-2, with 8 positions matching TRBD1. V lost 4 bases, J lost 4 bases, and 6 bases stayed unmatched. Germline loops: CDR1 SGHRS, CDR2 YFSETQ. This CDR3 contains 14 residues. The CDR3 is CASSPTGTGYGYTF. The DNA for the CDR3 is TGCGCCAGCAGCCCCACCGGGACAGGCTATGGCTACACCTTC.

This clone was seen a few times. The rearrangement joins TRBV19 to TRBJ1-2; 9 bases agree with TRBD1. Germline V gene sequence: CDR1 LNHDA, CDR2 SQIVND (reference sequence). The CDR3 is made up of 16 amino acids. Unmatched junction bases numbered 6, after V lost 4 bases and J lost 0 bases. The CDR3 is CASSRGQGSANYGYTF. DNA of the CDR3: TGTGCCAGTAGTAGGGGACAGGGTTCCGCTAACTATGGCTACACCTTC.

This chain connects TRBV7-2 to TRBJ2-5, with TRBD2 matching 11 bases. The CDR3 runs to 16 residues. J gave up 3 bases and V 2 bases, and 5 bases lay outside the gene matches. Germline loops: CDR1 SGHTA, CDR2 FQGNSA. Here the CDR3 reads CASSLQRLAGKETQYF. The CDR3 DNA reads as TGTGCCAGCAGCTTACAACGACTAGCGGGAAAAGAGACCCAGTACTTC.

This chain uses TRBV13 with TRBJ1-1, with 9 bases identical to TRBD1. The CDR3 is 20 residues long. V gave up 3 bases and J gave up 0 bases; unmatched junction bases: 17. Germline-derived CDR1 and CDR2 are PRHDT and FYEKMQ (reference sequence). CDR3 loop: CASSFPGTGPFFQLNTEAFF. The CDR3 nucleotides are TGTGCCAGCAGCTTTCCCGGGACAGGGCCTTTTTTTCAGTTGAACACTGAAGCTTTCTTT.

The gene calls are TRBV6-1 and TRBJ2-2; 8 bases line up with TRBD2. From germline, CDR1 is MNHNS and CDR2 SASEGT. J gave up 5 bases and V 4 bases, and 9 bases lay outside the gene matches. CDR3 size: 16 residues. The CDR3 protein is CASSGPSGGATGELFF. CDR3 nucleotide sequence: TGTGCCAGCAGTGGACCCAGCGGGGGAGCGACCGGGGAGCTGTTTTTT.

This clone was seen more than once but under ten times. This chain's CDR3 is CATSDDSGRALGETQYF. The CDR3, as DNA: TGTGCCACCAGTGATGATAGCGGGAGGGCCCTGGGAGAGACCCAGTACTTC. The chain carries TRBV24-1 and TRBJ2-5; 11 bases are a match to TRBD2. The CDR3 length is 17 residues. Germline V gives CDR1 KGHDR, CDR2 SFDVKD. Trimming removed 3 bases from V and 4 bases from J; junction bases left unmatched: 9.

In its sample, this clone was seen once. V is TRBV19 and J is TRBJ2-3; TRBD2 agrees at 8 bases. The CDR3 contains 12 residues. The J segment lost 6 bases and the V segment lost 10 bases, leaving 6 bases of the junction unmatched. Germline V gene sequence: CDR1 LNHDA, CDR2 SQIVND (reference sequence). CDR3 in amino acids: CATGGGSDTQYF. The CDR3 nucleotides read TGTGCCACGGGAGGGGGGTCGGATACGCAGTATTTT.

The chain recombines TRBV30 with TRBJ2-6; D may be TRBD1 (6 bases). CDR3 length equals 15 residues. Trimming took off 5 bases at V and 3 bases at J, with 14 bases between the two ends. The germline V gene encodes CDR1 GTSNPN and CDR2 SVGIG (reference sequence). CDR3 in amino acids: CAWPPHRDGANVLTF. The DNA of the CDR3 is TGTGCCTGGCCACCACACAGGGATGGGGCCAACGTCCTGACTTTC.

The CDR3 sequence is CASSKARAGTGPYNEQFF. The CDR3 nucleotides are TGTGCCAGCAGCAAAGCGCGCGCCGGGACAGGGCCCTACAATGAGCAGTTCTTC. The chain recombines TRBV21-1 with TRBJ2-1; the tabulated D call, TRBD1, remains unverified against the DNA. TRBV21-1 is a recognized pseudogene. This CDR3 is built from 18 residues.

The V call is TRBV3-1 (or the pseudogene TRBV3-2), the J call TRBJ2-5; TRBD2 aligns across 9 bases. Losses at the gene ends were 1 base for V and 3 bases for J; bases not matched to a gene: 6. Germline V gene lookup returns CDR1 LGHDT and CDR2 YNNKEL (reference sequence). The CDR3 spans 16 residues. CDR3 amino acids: CASSQVRREGEETQYF. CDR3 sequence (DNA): TGTGCCAGCAGCCAAGTTAGGCGGGAGGGGGAAGAGACCCAGTACTTC.

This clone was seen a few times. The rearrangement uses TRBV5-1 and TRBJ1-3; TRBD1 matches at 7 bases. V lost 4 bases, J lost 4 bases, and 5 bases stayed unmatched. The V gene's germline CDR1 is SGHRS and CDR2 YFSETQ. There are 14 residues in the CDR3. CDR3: CASSPGTEGNTIYF. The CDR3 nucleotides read TGCGCCAGCAGCCCGGGGACAGAGGGAAACACCATATATTTT. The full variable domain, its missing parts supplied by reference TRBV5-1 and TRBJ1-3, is KAGVTQTPRYLIKTRGQQVTLSCSPISGHRSVSWYQQTPGQGLQFLFEYFSETQRNKGNFPGRFSGRQFSNSRSEMNVSTLELGDSALYLCASSPGTEGNTIYFGEGSWLTVV.

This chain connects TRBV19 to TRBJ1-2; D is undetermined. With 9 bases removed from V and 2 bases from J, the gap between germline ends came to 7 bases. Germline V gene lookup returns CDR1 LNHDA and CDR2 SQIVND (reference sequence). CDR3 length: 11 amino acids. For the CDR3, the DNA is TGTGCCAGCGGGATGAACTATGGCTACACCTTC. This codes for CASGMNYGYTF.

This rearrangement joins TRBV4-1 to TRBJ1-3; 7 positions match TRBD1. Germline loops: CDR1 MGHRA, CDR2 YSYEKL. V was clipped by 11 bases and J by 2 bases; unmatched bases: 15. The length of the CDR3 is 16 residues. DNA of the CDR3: TGCGCCCGGAGGGACAGTCAGACTACCACTGGAAACACCATATATTTT. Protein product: CARRDSQTTTGNTIYF.

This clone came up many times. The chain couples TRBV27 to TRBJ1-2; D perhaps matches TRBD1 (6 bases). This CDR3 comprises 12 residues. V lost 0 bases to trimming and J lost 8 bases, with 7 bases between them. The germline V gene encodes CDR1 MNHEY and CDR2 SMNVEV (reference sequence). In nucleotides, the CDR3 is TGTGCCAGCAGTTTATCGGGACAAGGCTACACCTTC. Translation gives CASSLSGQGYTF.

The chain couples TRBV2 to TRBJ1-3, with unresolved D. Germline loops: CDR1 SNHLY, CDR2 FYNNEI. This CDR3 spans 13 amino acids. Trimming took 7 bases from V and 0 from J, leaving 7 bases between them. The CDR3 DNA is TGTGCCAGCACAGACTACTCTGGAAACACCATATATTTT. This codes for CASTDYSGNTIYF. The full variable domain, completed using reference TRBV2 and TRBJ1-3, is EPEVTQTPSHQVTQMGQEVILRCVPISNHLYFYWYRQILGQKVEFLVSFYNNEISEKSEIFDDQFSVERPDGSNFTLKIRSTKLEDSAMYFCASTDYSGNTIYFGEGSWLTVV.

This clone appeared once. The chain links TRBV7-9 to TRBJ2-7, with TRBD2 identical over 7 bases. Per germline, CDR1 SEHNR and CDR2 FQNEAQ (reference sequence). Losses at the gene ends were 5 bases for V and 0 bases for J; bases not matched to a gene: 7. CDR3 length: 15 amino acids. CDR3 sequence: CASSPSSGGSYEQYF. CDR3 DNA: TGTGCCAGCAGCCCATCTAGCGGAGGCTCCTACGAGCAGTACTTC.

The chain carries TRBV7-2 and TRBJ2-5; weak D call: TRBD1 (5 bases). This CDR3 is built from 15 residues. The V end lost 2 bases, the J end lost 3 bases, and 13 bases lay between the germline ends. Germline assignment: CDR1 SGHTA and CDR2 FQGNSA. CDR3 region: CASSLYRQTEETQYF. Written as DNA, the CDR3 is TGTGCCAGCAGCTTATACAGGCAGACAGAAGAGACCCAGTACTTC.

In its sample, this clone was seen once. The CDR3 nucleotides read TGTGCCAGCAGCTTGGGTGGGACTAGCGGTTACAATGAGCAGTTCTTC. This sequence encodes CASSLGGTSGYNEQFF. This sequence joins TRBV5-4 and TRBJ2-1; TRBD2 aligns across 11 bases. Germline CDR1 SGHNT, CDR2 YYREEE (reference sequence). This CDR3 region has 16 residues. The V gene end was trimmed by 0 bases and the J gene end by 4 bases; junction bases not matched to a gene: 3.

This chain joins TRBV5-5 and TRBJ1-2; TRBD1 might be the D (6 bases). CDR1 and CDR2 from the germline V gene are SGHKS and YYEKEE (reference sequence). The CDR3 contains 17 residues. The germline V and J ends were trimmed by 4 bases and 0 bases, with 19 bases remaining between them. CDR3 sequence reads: CASSMGPGAGANYGYTF. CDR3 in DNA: TGTGCCAGCAGCATGGGTCCAGGGGCGGGGGCTAACTATGGCTACACCTTC.

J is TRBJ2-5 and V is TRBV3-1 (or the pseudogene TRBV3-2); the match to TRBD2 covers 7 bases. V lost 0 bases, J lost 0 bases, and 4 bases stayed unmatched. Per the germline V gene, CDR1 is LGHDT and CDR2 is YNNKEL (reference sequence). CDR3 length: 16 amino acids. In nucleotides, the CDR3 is TGTGCCAGCAGCCAAGATTCAGCGGGGTACCAAGAGACCCAGTACTTC. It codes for CASSQDSAGYQETQYF.

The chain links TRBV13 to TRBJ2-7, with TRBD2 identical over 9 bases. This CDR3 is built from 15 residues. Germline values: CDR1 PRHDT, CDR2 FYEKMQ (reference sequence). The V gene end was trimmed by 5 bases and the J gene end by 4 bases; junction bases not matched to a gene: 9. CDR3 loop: CASSHRASGAYEQYV. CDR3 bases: TGTGCCAGCAGCCACCGGGCTAGCGGGGCTTACGAGCAGTACGTC.

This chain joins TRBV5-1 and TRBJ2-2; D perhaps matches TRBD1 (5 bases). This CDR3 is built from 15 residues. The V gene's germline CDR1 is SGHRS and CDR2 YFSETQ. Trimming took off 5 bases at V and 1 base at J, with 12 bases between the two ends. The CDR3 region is CASSYYQGNTGELFF. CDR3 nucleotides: TGCGCCAGCAGTTATTACCAGGGGAACACCGGGGAGCTGTTTTTT.

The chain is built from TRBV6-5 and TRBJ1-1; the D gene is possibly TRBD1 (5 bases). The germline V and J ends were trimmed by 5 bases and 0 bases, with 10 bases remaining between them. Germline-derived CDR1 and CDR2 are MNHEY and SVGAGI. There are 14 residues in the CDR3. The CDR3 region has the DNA TGTGCCAGCAGTAGACAGAGGATGAACACTGAAGCTTTCTTT. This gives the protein CASSRQRMNTEAFF.

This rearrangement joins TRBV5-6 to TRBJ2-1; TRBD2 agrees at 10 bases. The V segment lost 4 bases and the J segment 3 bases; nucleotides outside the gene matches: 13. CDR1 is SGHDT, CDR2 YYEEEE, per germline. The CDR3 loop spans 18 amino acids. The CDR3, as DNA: TGTGCCAGCAGCCGGACTAGCGGCACCTCCGGGGTCTACAATGAGCAGTTCTTC. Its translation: CASSRTSGTSGVYNEQFF. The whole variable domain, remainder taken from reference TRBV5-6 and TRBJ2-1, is DAGVTQSPTHLIKTRGQQVTLRCSPKSGHDTVSWYQQALGQGPQFIFQYYEEEERQRGNFPDRFSGHQFPNYSSELNVNALLLGDSALYLCASSRTSGTSGVYNEQFFGPGTRLTVL.

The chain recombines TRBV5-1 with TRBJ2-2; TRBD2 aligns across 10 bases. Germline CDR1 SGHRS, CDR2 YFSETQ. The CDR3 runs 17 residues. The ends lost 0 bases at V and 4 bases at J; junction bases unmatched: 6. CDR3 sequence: CASSLAVSGGVTGELFF. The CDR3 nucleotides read TGCGCCAGCAGCTTGGCAGTCAGCGGGGGGGTCACCGGGGAGCTGTTTTTT.

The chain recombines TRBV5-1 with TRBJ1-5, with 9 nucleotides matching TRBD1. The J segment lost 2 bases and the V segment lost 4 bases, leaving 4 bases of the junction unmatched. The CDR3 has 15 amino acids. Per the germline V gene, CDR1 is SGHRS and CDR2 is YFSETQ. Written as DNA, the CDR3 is TGCGCCAGCAGCGTGGGACAGGGCCGCAATCAGCCCCAGCATTTT. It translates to CASSVGQGRNQPQHF.

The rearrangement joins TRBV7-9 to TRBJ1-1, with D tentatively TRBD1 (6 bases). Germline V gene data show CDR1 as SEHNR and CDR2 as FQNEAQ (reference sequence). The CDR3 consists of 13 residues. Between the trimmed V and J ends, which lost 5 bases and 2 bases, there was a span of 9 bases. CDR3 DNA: TGTGCCAGCAGCACAGGGTATAACACTGAAGCTTTCTTT. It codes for CASSTGYNTEAFF.

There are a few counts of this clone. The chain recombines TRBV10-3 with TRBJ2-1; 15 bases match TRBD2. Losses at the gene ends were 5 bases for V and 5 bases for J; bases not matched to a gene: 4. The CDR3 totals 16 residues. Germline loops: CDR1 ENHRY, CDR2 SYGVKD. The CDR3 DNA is TGTGCCATCAGTCCGGGACTAGCGGGGGGAGACAATGAGCAGTTCTTC. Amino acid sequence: CAISPGLAGGDNEQFF.

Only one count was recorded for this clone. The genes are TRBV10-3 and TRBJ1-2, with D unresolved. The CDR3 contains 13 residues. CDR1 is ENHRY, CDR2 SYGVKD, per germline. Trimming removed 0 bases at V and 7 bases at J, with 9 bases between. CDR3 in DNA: TGTGCCATCAGTGAGTCCGACTTCTCTGGCTACACCTTC. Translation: CAISESDFSGYTF.

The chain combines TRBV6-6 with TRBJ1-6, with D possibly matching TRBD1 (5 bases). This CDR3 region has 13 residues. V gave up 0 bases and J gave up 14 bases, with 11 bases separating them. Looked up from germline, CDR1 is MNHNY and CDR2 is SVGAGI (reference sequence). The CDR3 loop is CASSYSDTRTLHF. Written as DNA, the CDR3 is TGTGCCAGCAGTTACTCGGACACTCGGACCCTCCACTTT.